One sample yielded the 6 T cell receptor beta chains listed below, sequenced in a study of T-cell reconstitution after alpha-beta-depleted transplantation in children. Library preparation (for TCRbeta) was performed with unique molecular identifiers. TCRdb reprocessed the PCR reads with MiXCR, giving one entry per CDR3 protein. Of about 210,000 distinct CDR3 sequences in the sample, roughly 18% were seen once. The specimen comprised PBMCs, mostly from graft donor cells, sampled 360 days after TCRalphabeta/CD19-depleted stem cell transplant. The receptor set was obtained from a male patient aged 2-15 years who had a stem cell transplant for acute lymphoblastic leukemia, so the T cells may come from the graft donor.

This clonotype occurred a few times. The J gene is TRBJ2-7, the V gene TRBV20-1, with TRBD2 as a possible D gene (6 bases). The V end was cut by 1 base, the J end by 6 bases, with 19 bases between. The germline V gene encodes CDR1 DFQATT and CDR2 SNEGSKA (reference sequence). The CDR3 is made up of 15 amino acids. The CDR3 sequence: CSARGGRGAGSEQYF. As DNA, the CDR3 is TGCAGTGCTAGAGGGGGCCGCGGCGCGGGGAGCGAGCAGTACTTC.

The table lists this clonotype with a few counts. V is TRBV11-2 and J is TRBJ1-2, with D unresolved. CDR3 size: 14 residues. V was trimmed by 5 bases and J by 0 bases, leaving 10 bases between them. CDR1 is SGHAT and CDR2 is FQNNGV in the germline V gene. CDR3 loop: CASSPFPANYGYTF. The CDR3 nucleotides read TGTGCCAGCAGCCCCTTTCCAGCTAACTATGGCTACACCTTC.

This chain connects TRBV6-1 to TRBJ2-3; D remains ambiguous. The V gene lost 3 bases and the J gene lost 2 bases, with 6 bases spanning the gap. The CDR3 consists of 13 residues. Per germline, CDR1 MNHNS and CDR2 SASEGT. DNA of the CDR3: TGTGCCAGCAGTGAGGTCTACACAGATACGCAGTATTTT. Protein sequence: CASSEVYTDTQYF.

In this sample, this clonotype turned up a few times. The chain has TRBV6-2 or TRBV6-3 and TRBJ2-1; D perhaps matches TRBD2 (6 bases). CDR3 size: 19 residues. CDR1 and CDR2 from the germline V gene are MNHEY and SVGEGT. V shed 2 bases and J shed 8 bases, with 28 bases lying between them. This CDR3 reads CASSYPFGMVAASGDEQFF. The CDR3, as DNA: TGTGCCAGCAGTTACCCCTTTGGGATGGTAGCGGCCTCGGGCGATGAGCAGTTCTTC.

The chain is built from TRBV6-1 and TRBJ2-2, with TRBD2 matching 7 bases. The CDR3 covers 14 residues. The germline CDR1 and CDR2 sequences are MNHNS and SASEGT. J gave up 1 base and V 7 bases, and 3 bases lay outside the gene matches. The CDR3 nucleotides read TGTGCCAGCATGCGGGGGTGGAACACCGGGGAGCTGTTTTTT. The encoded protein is CASMRGWNTGELFF.

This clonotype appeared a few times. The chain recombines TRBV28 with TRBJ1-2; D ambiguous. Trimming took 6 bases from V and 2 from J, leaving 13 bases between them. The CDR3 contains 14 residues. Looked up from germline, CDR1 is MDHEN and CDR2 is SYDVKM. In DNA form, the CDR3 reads TGTGCCAGCAGCAAGTACGGGAGAAACTATGGCTACACCTTC. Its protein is CASSKYGRNYGYTF.